This record looks at one T cell receptor beta chain sequence and its context. The data are from a study of cytomegalovirus exposure and HLA in healthy donors. Amplification used 60 Vbeta primers and 13 Jbeta primers. The protocol was immunoSEQ multiplex PCR, while the TCRdb copy is restricted to in-frame clones and leaves out a portion. Of under 150,000 clones in the sample, 70% to 80% were seen once. CDR1 is SGHAT and CDR2 is FQNNGV in the germline V gene. The CDR3 is 16 residues long. Trimming stripped 0 bases from V and 7 bases from J, with 17 bases between. Each donor was healthy, and each was a bone marrow donor.

The rearrangement joins TRBV11-2 to TRBJ2-3, with a tentative D call TRBD1 (5 bases). This clonotype was sampled from a human donor in good health. The material sequenced was PBMCs. The CDR3 DNA sequence: TGTGCCAGCAGCTTAGATGTTCTGGGGCCACGTAATACGCAGTATTTT. Translating it yields CASSLDVLGPRNTQYF.